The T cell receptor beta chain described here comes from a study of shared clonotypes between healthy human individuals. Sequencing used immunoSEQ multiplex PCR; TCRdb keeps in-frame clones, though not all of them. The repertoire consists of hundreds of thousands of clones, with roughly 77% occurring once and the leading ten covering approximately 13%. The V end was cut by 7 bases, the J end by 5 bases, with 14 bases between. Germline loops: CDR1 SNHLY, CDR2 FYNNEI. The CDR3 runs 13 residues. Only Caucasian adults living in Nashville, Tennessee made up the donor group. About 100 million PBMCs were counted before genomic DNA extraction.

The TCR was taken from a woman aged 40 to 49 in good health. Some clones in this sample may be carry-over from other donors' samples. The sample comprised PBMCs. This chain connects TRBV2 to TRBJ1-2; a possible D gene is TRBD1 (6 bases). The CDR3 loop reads CASTARGRYGYTF. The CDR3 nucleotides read TGTGCCAGCACGGCCAGGGGTAGATATGGCTACACCTTC. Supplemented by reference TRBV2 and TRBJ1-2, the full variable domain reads EPEVTQTPSHQVTQMGQEVILRCVPISNHLYFYWYRQILGQKVEFLVSFYNNEISEKSEIFDDQFSVERPDGSNFTLKIRSTKLEDSAMYFCASTARGRYGYTFGSGTRLTVV.